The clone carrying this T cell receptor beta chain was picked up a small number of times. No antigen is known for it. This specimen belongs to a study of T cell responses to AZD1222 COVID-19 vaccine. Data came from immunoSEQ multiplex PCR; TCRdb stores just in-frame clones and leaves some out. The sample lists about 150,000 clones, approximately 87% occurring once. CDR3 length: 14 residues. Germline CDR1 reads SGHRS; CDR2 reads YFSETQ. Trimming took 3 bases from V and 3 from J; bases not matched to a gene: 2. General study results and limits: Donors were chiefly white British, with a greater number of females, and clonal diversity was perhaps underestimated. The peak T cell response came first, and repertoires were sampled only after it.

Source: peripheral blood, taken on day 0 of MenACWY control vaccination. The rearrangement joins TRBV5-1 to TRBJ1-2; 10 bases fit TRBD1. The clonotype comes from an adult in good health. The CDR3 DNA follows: TGCGCCAGCAGCTCGACAGGGGGCCACTATGGCTACACCTTC. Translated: CASSSTGGHYGYTF.